These 29 T cell receptor beta chains originate from one sample sequenced in a study of cytomegalovirus exposure and HLA in healthy donors. The method was immunoSEQ multiplex PCR; TCRdb's version includes in-frame clones alone and lacks a portion of them. The data show 150,000 to 200,000 clones, roughly 83% seen once. The sample taken for sequencing was PBMCs. These receptors originate from a man aged 25-45 years in good health and CMV-seropositive.

V gene TRBV11-1 combines with J gene TRBJ1-6; 8 bases match TRBD1. The trim removed 5 bases at V and 7 bases at J, leaving 10 bases unmatched. Germline-derived CDR1 and CDR2 are SGHAT and FQDESV (reference sequence). The CDR3 sequence is 16 residues long. CDR3 nucleotides: TGTGCCAGCAGCCTCAGTGTCAGGGGGCGAAATTCACCCCTCCACTTT. The encoded protein is CASSLSVRGRNSPLHF.

This chain joins TRBV30 and TRBJ2-7, with D uncertain. The germline V and J ends were trimmed by 0 bases and 1 base, with 7 bases remaining between them. The V gene's germline CDR1 is GTSNPN and CDR2 SVGIG (reference sequence). CDR3 length equals 13 residues. The CDR3 nucleotides are TGTGCCTGGAGTGTGAGCCATTCCTACGAGCAGTACTTC. Translated: CAWSVSHSYEQYF. Looking up the rest from reference TRBV30 and TRBJ2-7 gives the full variable domain: SQTIHQWPATLVQPVGSPLSLECTVEGTSNPNLYWYRQAAGRGLQLLFYSVGIGQISSEVPQNLSASRPQDRQFILSSKKLLLSDSGFYLCAWSVSHSYEQYFGPGTRLTVT.

The rearrangement uses TRBV27 and TRBJ2-6; D call uncertain. Germline values: CDR1 MNHEY, CDR2 SMNVEV (reference sequence). The CDR3 has 14 residues. The V and J ends lost 5 bases and 0 bases respectively, with 5 bases between them. This CDR3 reads CASSPRSGANVLTF. Here the CDR3 DNA reads TGTGCCAGCAGTCCCCGCTCTGGGGCCAACGTCCTGACTTTC.

This rearrangement joins TRBV4-1 to TRBJ2-7; D is unresolved. Trimming took off 4 bases at V and 4 bases at J, with 8 bases between the two ends. Germline V lookup: CDR1 MGHRA, CDR2 YSYEKL. This CDR3 is 12 amino acids long. CDR3 sequence: CASSPSAYEQYF. DNA for the CDR3: TGCGCCAGCAGCCCCTCTGCGTACGAGCAGTACTTC.

The chain couples TRBV6-6 to TRBJ1-2, with 10 nucleotides matching TRBD1. The J segment lost 3 bases and the V segment lost 6 bases, leaving 10 bases of the junction unmatched. The CDR3 loop spans 16 amino acids. Germline V CDR1 and CDR2: MNHNY, SVGAGI (reference sequence). The CDR3 sequence: CASSLSGQGTYYGYTF. The CDR3 region has the DNA TGTGCCAGCAGCCTATCGGGACAGGGGACTTACTATGGCTACACCTTC.

The chain recombines TRBV5-1 with TRBJ2-5; D is perhaps TRBD2 (7 bases). The length of the CDR3 is 15 residues. The V gene's germline CDR1 is SGHRS and CDR2 YFSETQ. Between the trimmed V and J ends, which lost 0 bases and 4 bases, there was a span of 13 bases. The CDR3 DNA reads as TGCGCCAGCAGCTTGGTGGCAGGGGAGGGAGAGACCCAGTACTTC. This codes for CASSLVAGEGETQYF.

The chain has TRBV7-8 and TRBJ1-4, with D unresolved. V gave up 3 bases and J gave up 8 bases, with 13 bases separating them. Looked up from germline, CDR1 is SGHVS and CDR2 is FQNEAQ. This CDR3 region has 14 residues. The CDR3 spells CASSLGLAREKLFF. DNA of the CDR3: TGTGCCAGCAGCTTGGGTCTGGCGAGGGAAAAACTGTTTTTT.

This clone appeared a few times. The chain couples TRBV9 to TRBJ2-1, with 13 bases fitting TRBD2. V lost 2 bases, J lost 8 bases, and 4 bases stayed unmatched. Germline loops: CDR1 SGDLS, CDR2 YYNGEE. The CDR3 is 15 residues long. CDR3 protein: CASSVWTSGSYEQFF. CDR3 bases: TGTGCCAGCAGCGTTTGGACTAGCGGGAGCTATGAGCAGTTCTTC.

The J gene is TRBJ2-2, the V gene TRBV28; 15 bases match TRBD2. The CDR3 runs 17 residues. V was pared by 0 bases and J by 6 bases, with 2 bases of the junction left unmatched. The V gene's germline CDR1 is MDHEN and CDR2 SYDVKM. The CDR3 DNA is TGTGCCAGCAGTTTATGGGGACTAGCGGGGGGTCCCGGGGAGCTGTTTTTT. Translated: CASSLWGLAGGPGELFF.

This chain links TRBV10-3 with TRBJ2-1; 11 bases map to TRBD2. V lost 11 bases and J lost 8; bases outside the gene matches: 11. The germline CDR1 and CDR2 sequences are ENHRY and SYGVKD. The CDR3 spans 14 residues. Here the CDR3 reads CAVQVSGREDEQFF. The CDR3 DNA follows: TGTGCCGTCCAGGTTAGCGGGAGGGAGGATGAGCAGTTCTTC.

In DNA form, the CDR3 reads TGTGCCAGCAGCTTCTCCCGGGGTCTCAGGTACGAGCAGTACTTC. Amino acid sequence: CASSFSRGLRYEQYF. The chain has TRBV13 and TRBJ2-7, with a weak D call TRBD2 (5 bases). Per the germline V gene, CDR1 is PRHDT and CDR2 is FYEKMQ (reference sequence). The V gene lost 3 bases and the J gene lost 4 bases, with 16 bases spanning the gap. The CDR3 runs to 15 residues.

The chain recombines TRBV30 with TRBJ1-2; TRBD1 aligns across 8 bases. CDR3 length equals 13 residues. The V gene end was trimmed by 4 bases and the J gene end by 8 bases; junction bases not matched to a gene: 9. CDR1 is GTSNPN, CDR2 SVGIG, per germline (reference sequence). The CDR3 here is CAWTSRTGYGYTF. CDR3 sequence (DNA): TGTGCCTGGACCTCCCGGACAGGGTACGGCTACACCTTC.

This rearrangement joins TRBV5-1 to TRBJ2-7; TRBD1 matches at 11 bases. This CDR3 is built from 16 residues. The V and J ends lost 2 bases and 2 bases, in that order; junction bases with no gene match: 6. Looked up from germline, CDR1 is SGHRS and CDR2 is YFSETQ. The CDR3 loop is CASSFRTGGSAYEQYF. The CDR3 bases are TGCGCCAGCAGCTTTAGGACAGGGGGCTCGGCCTACGAGCAGTACTTC.

The gene calls are TRBV28 and TRBJ1-4; TRBD1 agrees at 8 bases. V lost 8 bases to trimming and J lost 3 bases; unmatched junction nucleotides: 8. The CDR3 contains 15 residues. From germline, CDR1 is MDHEN and CDR2 SYDVKM. CDR3 sequence reads: CASWSRGRANEKLFF. CDR3 bases: TGTGCCAGCTGGAGCAGGGGGCGGGCTAATGAAAAACTGTTTTTT.

As for this clone: Other nucleotide sequences in the sample specify the same CDR3. The chain employs TRBV5-1 and TRBJ1-5; D gene uncertain. Trimming cost V 0 bases and J 0 bases, with 7 bases left between them. This CDR3 region has 15 residues. Germline V CDR1 and CDR2: SGHRS, YFSETQ. The CDR3 is CASSLGGYSNQPQHF. The CDR3 DNA sequence: TGCGCCAGCAGCTTGGGCGGCTATAGCAATCAGCCCCAGCATTTT.

V gene TRBV28 combines with J gene TRBJ1-2; 9 bases agree with TRBD1. Germline CDR1 reads MDHEN; CDR2 reads SYDVKM. This CDR3 spans 13 amino acids. The junction had 4 bases not matched to a gene; V was cut back by 7 bases and J by 4 bases. CDR3: CASNKDRGYGYTF. The CDR3 nucleotides read TGTGCCAGCAACAAGGACAGGGGCTATGGCTACACCTTC.

V gene TRBV25-1 combines with J gene TRBJ2-2; 7 nucleotides agree with TRBD1. The germline gives CDR1 MGHDK, CDR2 SYGVNS. The CDR3 covers 15 residues. Trimming cost V 7 bases and J 7 bases; bases outside gene matches: 12. The CDR3 is CASTVTGTRVGELFF. Written as DNA, the CDR3 is TGTGCCAGCACTGTGACAGGGACGAGGGTCGGGGAGCTGTTTTTT.

The chain has TRBV11-3 and TRBJ2-6, with 8 bases fitting TRBD1. J was trimmed by 2 bases and V by 3 bases; bases with no gene match: 6. Looked up from germline, CDR1 is SGHNT and CDR2 is YENEEA. The CDR3 has 17 residues. The CDR3 DNA reads as TGTGCCAGCAGCTTGGGACAGGTCGACACTGGGGCCAACGTCCTGACTTTC. Encoded protein: CASSLGQVDTGANVLTF.

The chain is built from TRBV4-2 and TRBJ1-2, with 7 bases that match TRBD1. The CDR3 has 15 amino acids. The V gene's germline CDR1 is LGHNA and CDR2 YNFKEQ. Trimming took 2 bases from V and 4 from J; bases not matched to a gene: 7. CDR3 region: CASSQKTGKSYGYTF. The CDR3 bases are TGTGCCAGCAGCCAAAAGACAGGGAAATCCTATGGCTACACCTTC.

The CDR3 coding sequence is TGTGCCAGTAGTTCCCGGACAGGGGTCAATCAGCCCCAGCATTTT. It codes for CASSSRTGVNQPQHF. This chain links TRBV19 with TRBJ1-5; TRBD1 matches at 9 bases. Trimming removed 5 bases from V and 3 bases from J; junction bases left unmatched: 5. This CDR3 has 15 residues. CDR1 and CDR2 from the germline V gene are LNHDA and SQIVND (reference sequence).

The V call is TRBV5-1, the J call TRBJ2-5; 7 bases are a match to TRBD1. V dropped 1 base and J dropped 4; count of bases not matched to a gene: 4. The CDR3 runs 14 residues. CDR1 SGHRS and CDR2 YFSETQ come from the germline V gene. In DNA, the CDR3 is TGCGCCAGCAGCTTGTCCAGGGGGATAGAGACCCAGTACTTC. Its translation is CASSLSRGIETQYF.

This clone was observed a handful of times. The chain joins TRBV28 to TRBJ2-7; 7 positions agree with TRBD2. V dropped 5 bases and J dropped 6; count of bases not matched to a gene: 16. Germline lookup yields CDR1 MDHEN and CDR2 SYDVKM. This CDR3 comprises 16 residues. CDR3 sequence: CASSPSSGPPRREQYF. The DNA of the CDR3 is TGTGCCAGCAGTCCATCTAGCGGCCCACCCAGGCGCGAGCAGTACTTC.

The chain combines TRBV29-1 with TRBJ1-1, with TRBD1 matching over 10 bases. The CDR3 runs to 15 residues. Per germline, CDR1 SQVTM and CDR2 ANQGSEA. The junction had 4 bases not matched to a gene; V was cut back by 1 base and J by 2 bases. The CDR3 reads CSVEGGTGDNTEAFF. In DNA, the CDR3 is TGCAGCGTTGAAGGGGGGACAGGGGATAACACTGAAGCTTTCTTT.

This chain links TRBV7-2 with TRBJ2-1; 12 positions match TRBD2. Looked up from germline, CDR1 is SGHTA and CDR2 is FQGNSA. This CDR3 spans 16 amino acids. The junction had 4 bases not matched to a gene; V was cut back by 4 bases and J by 3 bases. CDR3 DNA: TGTGCCAGCAGCTCAAGACTAGCGGGGGTCTACAATGAGCAGTTCTTC. Protein product: CASSSRLAGVYNEQFF.

This chain joins TRBV6-1 and TRBJ2-7, with 7 bases identical to TRBD2. The CDR3 consists of 13 residues. Germline V CDR1 and CDR2: MNHNS, SASEGT. J lost 7 bases, V lost 8 bases, and 11 bases had no gene match. The CDR3 sequence is CASLGDYEREQYF. In DNA form, the CDR3 reads TGTGCCAGCCTCGGGGACTACGAGAGGGAGCAGTACTTC.

The DNA of the CDR3 is TGTGCCAGCAGCTCCGACAGGGAAAGCTCCTACGAGCAGTACTTC. It is translated as CASSSDRESSYEQYF. The chain carries TRBV12-1 and TRBJ2-7; the DNA was not compared with TRBD1, the D call given in the table. TRBV12-1 has pseudogene status. The length of the CDR3 is 15 residues.

The chain uses TRBV7-9 and TRBJ2-5, with 9 bases matching TRBD1. V was clipped by 5 bases and J by 1 base; unmatched bases: 8. The CDR3 consists of 16 residues. Germline CDR1 and CDR2: SEHNR and FQNEAQ (reference sequence). The CDR3 reads CASSPRWTGVQETQYF. CDR3 sequence (DNA): TGTGCCAGCAGCCCGCGGTGGACAGGGGTCCAAGAGACCCAGTACTTC.

The V call is TRBV25-1, the J call TRBJ2-3; 8 bases align to TRBD1. This CDR3 contains 15 residues. Per germline, CDR1 MGHDK and CDR2 SYGVNS. Trimming removed 5 bases from V and 2 bases from J; junction bases left unmatched: 6. The CDR3 loop is CASSLGTGPTDTQYF. CDR3 nucleotides: TGTGCCAGCAGTCTCGGGACAGGCCCCACAGATACGCAGTATTTT.

This chain connects TRBV7-2 to TRBJ2-7, with unresolved D. The CDR3 loop spans 16 amino acids. The germline V and J ends were trimmed by 0 bases and 3 bases, with 15 bases remaining between them. Germline values: CDR1 SGHTA, CDR2 FQGNSA. CDR3 sequence reads: CASSLARYLNLYEQYF. The CDR3 nucleotides read TGTGCCAGCAGCTTAGCGCGTTACCTAAACCTCTACGAGCAGTACTTC.